A selection of T cell receptor beta chains follows, all from one sample in a study of shared clonotypes between healthy human individuals. Measured with immunoSEQ multiplex PCR; TCRdb has only the in-frame clones, and not every one. The profile shows about 1.5 million clones, more than 95% of them singletons. Sequenced sample: naive CD4+ T cells sorted from blood. Source of these receptors: a man aged 25 to 40 in good health. Both conserved end residues are trimmed from each CDR3. The D gene is left open where the match is weak. Where a row states a size, it is once, few, many or the class of an expanded clone; other rows omit it.

>TRBJ2-5|.|TRBV5-4|.
ASSQDSLGETQY
>TRBJ1-4|.|TRBV19|.
ASSRSRPATNEKLF
>TRBJ2-5|TRBD1|TRBV28|.
ASSYRGVETQY
>TRBJ2-1|.|TRBV27|.
ASSFLGYNEQF
>TRBJ2-1|TRBD2|TRBV13|.
ASSLEGTSGVSSYNEQF
>TRBJ1-1|.|TRBV5-1|.
ASSSRPTGLNPNTEAF
>TRBJ2-5|TRBD2|TRBV18|.
ASSPRALAGGPETQY
>TRBJ2-1|.|TRBV27|.
ASSLSGRGSYNEQF
>TRBJ2-1|.|TRBV25-1|once
ASGALVPYNEQF
>TRBJ2-7|TRBD2|TRBV28|.
ASSSPKTSGSYEQY
>TRBJ2-3|TRBD2|TRBV18|.
ASSLLAGSTDTQY
>TRBJ2-3|.|TRBV10-3|.
AIGSGVYTDTQY
>TRBJ1-2|.|TRBV7-9|once
ASSFAASYGYT
>TRBJ1-5|.|TRBV10-3|.
AISDGQNLNQPQH
>TRBJ1-4|.|TRBV9|.
ASSVGTPTNEKLF
>TRBJ2-5|.|TRBV28|.
ANSGTGSWETQY
>TRBJ1-5|.|TRBV6-5|.
ASSYSGDQPQH